This TCR beta chain appears in the sequencing data of a study of Graves' ophthalmopathy and Graves' hyperthyroidism. The length of the CDR3 is 15 residues. CDR1 is MNHEY, CDR2 SVGAGI, per germline. Trimming left V 6 bases short and J 1 base short, with 15 bases between. Sampling approximately 10 ml of fresh peripheral blood provided the PBMCs. This clonotype was seen repeatedly, ten times or more. The antigen remains undetermined. Study findings and constraints: The authors also found most expanded thyroid clonotypes above 0.001 frequency in blood.

Amplifying from RNA transcripts, the study obtained TCR beta CDR3 regions. HTBI-primed first-round RT-PCR preceded second-round multiplex PCR. TCRdb reprocessed the multiplex PCR reads via MiXCR and lists one record per CDR3 protein. The table shows some 210,000 distinct CDR3 sequences, with less than 30% occurring only once. Material: peripheral blood. This clonotype was obtained from a man aged 45 to 65 with Graves' ophthalmopathy. The chain joins TRBV6-5 to TRBJ2-5, with D perhaps TRBD1 (6 bases). The CDR3 is CASRGLTGPQETQYF. DNA of the CDR3: TGTGCCAGCAGAGGCCTGACAGGACCCCAAGAGACCCAGTACTTC.